This T cell receptor beta chain was profiled in a study of regulatory T cells in long-lasting Graves disease listed by TCRdb under 2021. Some background on the complete study: Persistent Graves' disease meant more than 5 years of antithyroid drug treatment with TSH receptor autoantibodies that stayed positive. A total of around 35 samples underwent TCR sequencing, from some 13 patients with persistent Graves' disease and approximately 20 patients with newly diagnosed Graves' disease. The study took place in China and was registered as a clinical trial. In the clinical cohort, patients with persistent Graves' disease had used antithyroid drugs for an average of about 10 years. Peripheral blood TCR sequencing and RNA sequencing compared persistent Graves' disease patients with newly diagnosed Graves' disease patients.

Points the paper makes about the study in general: Persistent disease showed preferential use of TRBV28, TRBJ1-2 and TRBJ2-5, whereas newly diagnosed disease favored TRBV20-1 and TRBJ2-1. Sequencing and analysis were restricted to the TCR beta chain. Persistent patients shared more public clonotypes among themselves (2,741) than newly diagnosed patients did (nearly 1,000). Persistent Graves' disease patients showed lower TCR Shannon entropy and fewer highly expanded clones than newly diagnosed patients, suggesting clonal expansion. Peripheral blood alone was examined, since thyroid tissue, which constituted the primary lesion, could not be accessed. The authors acknowledged the small sample size as a limitation that may reduce accuracy.

As regards this clonotype: It has no known antigen specificity. Base qualities are missing; no much larger clone stands one base away.

The intended sense of this specimen's time point label: persistent/refractory GD, antithyroid drugs over 5 years with positive TRAb. For both TCR sequencing and RNA sequencing, RNA was extracted from PBMCs in TRIzol. Graves' disease was diagnosed according to American Thyroid Association guidelines. Recruitment of patients was carried out at an endocrinology department in Xi'an, China. Each patient gave approximately 9 milliliters of peripheral blood, collected in an EDTA anticoagulant tube. PBMCs were isolated by Ficoll Paque Plus density gradient separation without further T cell sorting. An Agilent 2100 Bioanalyzer and agarose gel were used to check RNA quality, while a NanoDrop 2000 measured RNA concentration. Libraries were constructed by multiplex PCR. Sequencing used an Illumina HiSeq 4000. To build TCR beta libraries, CDR3 regions were amplified by Arm-PCR using iRepertoire HTBI primers. Before sequencing, the PCR products underwent gel purification. The authors processed their data as follows. A total of fewer than 65 TRBV and 14 TRBJ segments were identified across samples and were used for gene usage analysis of CDR3 amino acid clonotypes. COPE and FqMerger were used to merge the filtered high-quality paired reads into contigs. BLAST was used to align contigs to the IMGT TRBV, TRBD and TRBJ reference genes, and CDR3 was defined following IMGT. Highly expanded clones were defined as clonotypes with a frequency above 0.1%. Shannon entropy served as the measure of repertoire diversity, while the Gini coefficient captured V-J evenness. Public clonotypes were defined as clonotypes shared by more than one individual. The public reads were reanalyzed by TCRdb: fastp trimming at Q25, MiXCR alignment, in-frame beta chains only. Rows are unified per CDR3 protein, each entry keeping the most common DNA and genes. The V and J calls reflect TCRdb's pipeline rather than the authors' work. In this sample the table shows 390,000 or so distinct CDR3 sequences, 20% to 25% of which occur a single time. The ten largest account for about 29% of the sample.

The germline V gene supplies CDR1 SGHAT and CDR2 FQNNGV. V is cut by 5 bases and J by 7 bases, and the space between the germline ends is 18 bases. Reading from cysteine to phenylalanine, the CDR3 counts 15 amino acids. The kept DNA is CDR3 alone, 45 bases in frame from the first base. The V and J genes are TRBV11-2 and TRBJ2-1; a confident D gene designation cannot be given. The sequence derives from a woman between 35 and 50 years old with Graves disease. Donor details come from another sample of the same person, matched by shared clones. The source was peripheral blood mononuclear cells (PBMCs), collected when the disease was refractory, from a patient treated with antithyroid drugs. The CDR3 reads as follows: CASSPTDGLWNEQFF. In nucleotides, the sequence is TGTGCCAGCAGCCCTACGGACGGGCTATGGAATGAGCAGTTCTTC.